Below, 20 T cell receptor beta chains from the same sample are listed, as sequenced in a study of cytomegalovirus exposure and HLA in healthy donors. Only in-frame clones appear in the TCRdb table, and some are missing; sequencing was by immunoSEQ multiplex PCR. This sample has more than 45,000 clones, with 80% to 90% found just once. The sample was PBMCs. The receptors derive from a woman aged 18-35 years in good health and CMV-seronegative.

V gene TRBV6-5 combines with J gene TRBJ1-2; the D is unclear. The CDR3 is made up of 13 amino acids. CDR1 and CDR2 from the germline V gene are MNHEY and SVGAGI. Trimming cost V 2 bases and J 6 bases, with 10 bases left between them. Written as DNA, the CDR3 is TGTGCCAGCAGTTACCCGAACGAGGATGGCTACACCTTC. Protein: CASSYPNEDGYTF.

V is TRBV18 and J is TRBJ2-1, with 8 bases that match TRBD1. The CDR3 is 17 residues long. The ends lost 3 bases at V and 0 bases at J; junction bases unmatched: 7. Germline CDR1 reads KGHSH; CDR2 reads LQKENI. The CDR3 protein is CASSPWTGRGSYNEQFF. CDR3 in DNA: TGTGCCAGCTCACCTTGGACAGGGAGAGGCTCCTACAATGAGCAGTTCTTC.

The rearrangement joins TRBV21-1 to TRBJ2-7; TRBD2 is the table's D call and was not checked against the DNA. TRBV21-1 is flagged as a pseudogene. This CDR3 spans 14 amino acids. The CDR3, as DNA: TGTGCCAGCACCTTCATCAGCGGCTCCTACGAGCAGTACTTC. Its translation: CASTFISGSYEQYF.

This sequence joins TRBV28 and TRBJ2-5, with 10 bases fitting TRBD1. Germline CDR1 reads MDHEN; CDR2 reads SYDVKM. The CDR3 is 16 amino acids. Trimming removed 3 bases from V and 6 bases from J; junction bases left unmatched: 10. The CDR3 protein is CASSFLPGTGEKTQYF. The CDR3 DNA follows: TGTGCCAGCAGTTTTCTTCCCGGGACAGGGGAAAAGACCCAGTACTTC.

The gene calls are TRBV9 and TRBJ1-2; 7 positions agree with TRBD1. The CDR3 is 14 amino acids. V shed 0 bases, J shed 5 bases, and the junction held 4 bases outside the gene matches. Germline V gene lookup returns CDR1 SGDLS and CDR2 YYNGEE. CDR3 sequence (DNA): TGTGCCAGCAGCGTAGCTGGGACAGATTATGGCTACACCTTC. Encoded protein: CASSVAGTDYGYTF.

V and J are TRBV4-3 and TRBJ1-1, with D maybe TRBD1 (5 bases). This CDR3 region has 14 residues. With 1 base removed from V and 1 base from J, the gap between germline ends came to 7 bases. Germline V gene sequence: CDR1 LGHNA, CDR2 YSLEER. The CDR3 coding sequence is TGCGCCAGCAGCCAAGGGCAGGGGAACACTGAAGCTTTCTTT. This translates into CASSQGQGNTEAFF.

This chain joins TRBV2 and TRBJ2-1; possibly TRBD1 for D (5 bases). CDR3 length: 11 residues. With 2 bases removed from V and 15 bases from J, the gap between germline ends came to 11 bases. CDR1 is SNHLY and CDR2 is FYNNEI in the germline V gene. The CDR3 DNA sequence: TGTGCCAGCAGTGAAAAGGGGATGAGGTTCTTC. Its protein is CASSEKGMRFF. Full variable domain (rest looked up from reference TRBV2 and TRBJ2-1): EPEVTQTPSHQVTQMGQEVILRCVPISNHLYFYWYRQILGQKVEFLVSFYNNEISEKSEIFDDQFSVERPDGSNFTLKIRSTKLEDSAMYFCASSEKGMRFFGPGTRLTVL.

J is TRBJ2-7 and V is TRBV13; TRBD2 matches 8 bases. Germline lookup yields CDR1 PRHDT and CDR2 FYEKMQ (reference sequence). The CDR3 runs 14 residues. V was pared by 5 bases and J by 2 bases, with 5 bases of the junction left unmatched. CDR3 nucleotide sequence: TGTGCCAGCAGCCCCCGCGGGGGGACCTACGAGCAGTACTTC. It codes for CASSPRGGTYEQYF.

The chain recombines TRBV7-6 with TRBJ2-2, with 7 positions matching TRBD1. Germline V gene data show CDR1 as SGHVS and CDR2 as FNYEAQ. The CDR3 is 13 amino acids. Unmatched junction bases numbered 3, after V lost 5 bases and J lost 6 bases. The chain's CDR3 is CASSPTGAGELFF. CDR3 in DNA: TGTGCCAGCAGCCCAACAGGGGCCGGGGAGCTGTTTTTT. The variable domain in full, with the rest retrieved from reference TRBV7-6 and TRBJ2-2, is GAGVSQSPRYKVTKRGQDVALRCDPISGHVSLYWYRQALGQGPEFLTYFNYEAQQDKSGLPNDRFSAERPEGSISTLTIQRTEQRDSAMYRCASSPTGAGELFFGEGSRLTVL.

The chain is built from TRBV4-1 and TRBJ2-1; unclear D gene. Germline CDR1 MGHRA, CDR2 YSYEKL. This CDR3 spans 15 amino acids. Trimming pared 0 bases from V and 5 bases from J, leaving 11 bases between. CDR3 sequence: CASSQDFGLNNEQFF. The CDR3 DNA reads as TGCGCCAGCAGCCAAGACTTCGGTTTAAACAATGAGCAGTTCTTC.

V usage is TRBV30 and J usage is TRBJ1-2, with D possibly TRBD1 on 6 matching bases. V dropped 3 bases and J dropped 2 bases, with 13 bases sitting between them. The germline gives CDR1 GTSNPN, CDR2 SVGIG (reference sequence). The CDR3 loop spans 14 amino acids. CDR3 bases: TGTGCCTGGAGCGCGGGGGGCATAAACTATGGCTACACCTTC. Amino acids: CAWSAGGINYGYTF.

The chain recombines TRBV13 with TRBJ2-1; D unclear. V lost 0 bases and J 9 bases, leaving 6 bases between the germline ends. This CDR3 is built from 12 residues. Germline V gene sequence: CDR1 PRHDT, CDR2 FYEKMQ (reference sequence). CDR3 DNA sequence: TGTGCCAGCAGCTTAGGCCGGAGTGAGCAGTTCTTC. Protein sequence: CASSLGRSEQFF.

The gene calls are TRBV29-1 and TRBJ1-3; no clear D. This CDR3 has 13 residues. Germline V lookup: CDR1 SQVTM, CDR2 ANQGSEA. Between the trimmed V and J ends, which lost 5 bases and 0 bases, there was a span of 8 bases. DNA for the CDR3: TGCAGCGTTTCCGCCAGCTCTGGAAACACCATATATTTT. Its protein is CSVSASSGNTIYF.

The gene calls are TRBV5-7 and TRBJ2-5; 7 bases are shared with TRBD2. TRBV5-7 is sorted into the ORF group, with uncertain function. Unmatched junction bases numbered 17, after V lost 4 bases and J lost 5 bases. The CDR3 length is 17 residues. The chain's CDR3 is CASSITSVQPRGETQYF. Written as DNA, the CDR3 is TGTGCCAGCAGCATTACTAGCGTCCAACCAAGAGGGGAGACCCAGTACTTC.

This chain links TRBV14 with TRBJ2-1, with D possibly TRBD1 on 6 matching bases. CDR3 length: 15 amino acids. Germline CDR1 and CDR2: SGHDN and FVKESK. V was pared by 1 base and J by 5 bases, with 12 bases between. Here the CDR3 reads CASSQVGTPNNEQFF. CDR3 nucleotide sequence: TGTGCCAGCAGCCAAGTCGGGACACCCAACAATGAGCAGTTCTTC.

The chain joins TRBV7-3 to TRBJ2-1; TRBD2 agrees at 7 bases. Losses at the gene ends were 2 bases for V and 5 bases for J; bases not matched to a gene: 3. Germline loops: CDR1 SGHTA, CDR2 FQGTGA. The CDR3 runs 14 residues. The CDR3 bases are TGTGCCAGCAGCTTAGGCCTAGCGGACAATGAGCAGTTCTTC. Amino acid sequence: CASSLGLADNEQFF.

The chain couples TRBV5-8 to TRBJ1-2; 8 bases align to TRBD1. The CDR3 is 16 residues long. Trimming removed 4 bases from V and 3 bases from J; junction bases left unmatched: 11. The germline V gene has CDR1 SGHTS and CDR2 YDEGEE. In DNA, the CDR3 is TGTGCCAGCAGCGGCTGGTCAGGGGGCGCCGACTATGGCTACACCTTC. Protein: CASSGWSGGADYGYTF.

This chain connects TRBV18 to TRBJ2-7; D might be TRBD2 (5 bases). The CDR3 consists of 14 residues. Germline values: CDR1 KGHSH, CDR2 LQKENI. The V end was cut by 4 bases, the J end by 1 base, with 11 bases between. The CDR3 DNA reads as TGTGCCAGCTCACTGGGCCGGGGATCCTACGAGCAGTACTTC. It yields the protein CASSLGRGSYEQYF.

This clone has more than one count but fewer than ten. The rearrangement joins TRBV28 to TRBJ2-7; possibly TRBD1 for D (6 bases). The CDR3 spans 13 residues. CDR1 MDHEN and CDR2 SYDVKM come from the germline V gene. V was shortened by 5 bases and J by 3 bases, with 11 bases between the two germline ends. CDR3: CASSRTVLYEQYF. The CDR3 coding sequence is TGTGCCAGCAGTAGGACAGTTCTCTACGAGCAGTACTTC.

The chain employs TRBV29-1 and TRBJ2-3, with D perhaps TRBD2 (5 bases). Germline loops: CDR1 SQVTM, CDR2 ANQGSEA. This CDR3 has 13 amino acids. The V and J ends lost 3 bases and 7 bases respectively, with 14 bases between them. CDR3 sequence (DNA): TGCAGCGTTGACCCCCCGGGATTATATACGCAGTATTTT. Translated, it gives CSVDPPGLYTQYF.